This T cell receptor beta chain was found in a study of T cell repertoires in cytomegalovirus infection. Study context: CMV infection together with matching HLA type was indicated by public TCR beta signatures. Study results and caveats: Based on cumulative public TCR beta family frequency, carriers of CMV plus the relevant HLA were identified. Ex vivo responses were dominated by HLA-C-restricted CMV-specific TCR beta clonotypes.

Germline CDR1 is DFQATT and CDR2 is SNEGSKA (reference sequence). The CDR3 loop spans 14 amino acids. V lost 5 bases and J 2 bases, leaving 16 bases between the germline ends. TCRdb fed the reads into MiXCR, producing one record per CDR3 protein. The sample carries some 700,000 distinct CDR3 sequences, approximately 40% recorded once. Worth noting for this clonotype: Its target is not known.

The sequencing sample was made of PBMCs. The origin of this receptor is a human donor in good health (CMV status not recorded). Some clones in this sample may be carry-over from other donors' samples. The chain has TRBV20-1 and TRBJ2-7; the D gene is possibly TRBD1 (7 bases). Written as DNA, the CDR3 is TGCAGTGCTGCCAGGGGGGAGTTGACCTACGAGCAGTACTTC. The encoded protein is CSAARGELTYEQYF.